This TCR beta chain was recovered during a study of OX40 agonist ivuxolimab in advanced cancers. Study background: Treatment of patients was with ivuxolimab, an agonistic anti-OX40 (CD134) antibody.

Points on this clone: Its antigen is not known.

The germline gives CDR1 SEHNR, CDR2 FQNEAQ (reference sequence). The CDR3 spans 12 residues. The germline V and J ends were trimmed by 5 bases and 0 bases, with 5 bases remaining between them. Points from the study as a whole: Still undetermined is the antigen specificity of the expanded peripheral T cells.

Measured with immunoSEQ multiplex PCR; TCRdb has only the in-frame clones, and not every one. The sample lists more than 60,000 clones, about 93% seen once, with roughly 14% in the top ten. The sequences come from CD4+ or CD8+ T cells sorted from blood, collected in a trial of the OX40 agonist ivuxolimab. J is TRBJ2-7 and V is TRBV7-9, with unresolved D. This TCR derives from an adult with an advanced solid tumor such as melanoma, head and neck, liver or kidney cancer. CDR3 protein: CASSPSSYEQYF. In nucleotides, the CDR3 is TGTGCCAGCAGCCCCTCCTCCTACGAGCAGTACTTC.